This record looks at one TCR beta chain sequence and its context. The entry originates in a study of blood T cell repertoires in COVID-19. Assay: immunoSEQ multiplex PCR; the TCRdb copy retains only in-frame clones and omits some. The sample lists approximately 300,000 clones; 85% were seen once. Germline trimming cut 0 bases from V and 6 bases from J; bases unmatched to any gene: 6. CDR1 is SGDLS, CDR2 YYNGEE, per germline. CDR3 length equals 15 residues. Adults between roughly 18 and 90 years of age took part from approximately 24 US areas. The sample taken for sequencing was PBMCs or T cells enriched from blood (not recorded which). This TCR came from a woman in her twenties or thirties who had been exposed to COVID-19. The rearrangement links TRBV9 to TRBJ2-1, with 7 bases identical to TRBD2. CDR3 in amino acids: CASSVDWREFNEQFF. The CDR3, as DNA: TGTGCCAGCAGCGTAGACTGGCGGGAGTTCAATGAGCAGTTCTTC.